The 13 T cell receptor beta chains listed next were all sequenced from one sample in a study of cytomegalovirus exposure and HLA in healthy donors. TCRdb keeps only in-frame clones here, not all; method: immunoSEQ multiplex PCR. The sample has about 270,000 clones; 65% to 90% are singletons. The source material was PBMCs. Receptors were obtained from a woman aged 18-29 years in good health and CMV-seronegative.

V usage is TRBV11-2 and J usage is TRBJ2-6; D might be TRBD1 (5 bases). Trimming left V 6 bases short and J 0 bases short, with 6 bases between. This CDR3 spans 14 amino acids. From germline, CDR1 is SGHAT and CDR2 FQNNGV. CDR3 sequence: CASRDISGANVLTF. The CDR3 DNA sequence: TGTGCCAGCAGGGACATCTCTGGGGCCAACGTCCTGACTTTC.

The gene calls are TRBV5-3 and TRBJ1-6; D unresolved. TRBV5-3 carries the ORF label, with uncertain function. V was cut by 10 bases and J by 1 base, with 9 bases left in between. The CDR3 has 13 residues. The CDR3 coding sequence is TGTGCCGGCCTCTTTTCCTATAATTCACCCCTCCACTTT. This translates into CAGLFSYNSPLHF.

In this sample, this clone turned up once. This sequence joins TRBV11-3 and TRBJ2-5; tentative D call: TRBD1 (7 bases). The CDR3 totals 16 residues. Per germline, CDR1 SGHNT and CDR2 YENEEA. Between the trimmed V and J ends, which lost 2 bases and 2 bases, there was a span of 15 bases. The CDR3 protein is CASSLLAGGIQETQYF. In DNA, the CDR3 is TGTGCCAGCAGCTTACTGGCAGGGGGGATTCAAGAGACCCAGTACTTC.

CDR3: CSVVGTAGLAGVSDTQYF. CDR3 DNA sequence: TGCAGCGTTGTCGGGACAGCAGGACTAGCGGGAGTTTCGGATACGCAGTATTTT. The genes are TRBV29-1 and TRBJ2-3; 13 nucleotides line up with TRBD2. After removal of 4 bases from V and 6 bases from J, the junction contained 16 bases not matched to a gene. CDR3 length: 18 amino acids. CDR1 and CDR2 (germline): SQVTM, ANQGSEA.

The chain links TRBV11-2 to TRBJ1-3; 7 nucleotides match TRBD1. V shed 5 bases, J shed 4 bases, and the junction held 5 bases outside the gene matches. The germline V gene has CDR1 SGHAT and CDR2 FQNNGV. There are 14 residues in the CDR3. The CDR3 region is CASSLTGVGNTIYF. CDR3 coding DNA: TGTGCCAGCAGCCTTACAGGGGTCGGAAACACCATATATTTT.

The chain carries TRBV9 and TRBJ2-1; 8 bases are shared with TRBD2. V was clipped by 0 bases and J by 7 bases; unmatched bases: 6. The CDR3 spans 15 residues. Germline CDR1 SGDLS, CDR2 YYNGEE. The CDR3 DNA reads TGTGCCAGCAGCGTAGGCGGGGGGAATGGGAATGAGCAGTTCTTC. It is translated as CASSVGGGNGNEQFF.

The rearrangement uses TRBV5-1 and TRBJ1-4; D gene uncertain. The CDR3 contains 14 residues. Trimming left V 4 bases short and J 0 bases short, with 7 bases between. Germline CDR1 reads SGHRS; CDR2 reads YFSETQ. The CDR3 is CASSKEATNEKLFF. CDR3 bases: TGCGCCAGCAGCAAAGAGGCAACTAATGAAAAACTGTTTTTT.

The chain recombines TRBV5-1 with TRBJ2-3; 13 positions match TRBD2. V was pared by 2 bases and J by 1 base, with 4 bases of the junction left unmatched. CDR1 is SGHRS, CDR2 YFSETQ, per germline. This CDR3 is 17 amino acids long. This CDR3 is CASSLRLAGGGTDTQYF. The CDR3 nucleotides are TGCGCCAGCAGCTTAAGACTAGCGGGAGGCGGCACAGATACGCAGTATTTT.

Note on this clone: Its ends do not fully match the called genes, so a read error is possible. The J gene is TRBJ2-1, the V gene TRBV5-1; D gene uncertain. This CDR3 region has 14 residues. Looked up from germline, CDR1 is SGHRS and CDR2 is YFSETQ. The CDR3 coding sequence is TGCGCCAGCAGCTTTTACAGCTCCAACAATGAGCAGTTCTTC. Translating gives CASSFYSSNNEQFF.

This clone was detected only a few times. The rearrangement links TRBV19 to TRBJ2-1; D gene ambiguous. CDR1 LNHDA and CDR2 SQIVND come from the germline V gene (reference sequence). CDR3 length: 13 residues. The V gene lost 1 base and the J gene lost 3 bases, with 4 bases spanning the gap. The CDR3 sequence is CASSIGLYNEQFF. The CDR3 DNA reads TGTGCCAGTAGTATAGGACTCTACAATGAGCAGTTCTTC.

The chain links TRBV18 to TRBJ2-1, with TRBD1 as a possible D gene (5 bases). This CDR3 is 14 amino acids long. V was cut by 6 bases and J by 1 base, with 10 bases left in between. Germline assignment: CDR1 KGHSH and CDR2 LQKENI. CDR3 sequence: CASSDQGSYNEQFF. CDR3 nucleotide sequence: TGTGCCAGCTCCGATCAGGGTTCCTACAATGAGCAGTTCTTC.

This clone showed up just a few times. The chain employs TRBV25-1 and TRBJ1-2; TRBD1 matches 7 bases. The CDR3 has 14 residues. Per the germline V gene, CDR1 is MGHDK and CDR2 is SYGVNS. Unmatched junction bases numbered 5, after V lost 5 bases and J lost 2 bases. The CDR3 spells CASSPGQRNYGYTF. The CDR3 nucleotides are TGTGCCAGCAGTCCGGGACAGAGAAACTATGGCTACACCTTC.

CDR3 loop: CASSQVSGGQQETQYF. The CDR3 DNA reads as TGCGCCAGCAGCCAAGTTTCAGGGGGTCAACAAGAGACCCAGTACTTC. The V call is TRBV4-3, the J call TRBJ2-5, with 7 bases lining up with TRBD1. The CDR3 runs 16 residues. With 1 base clipped from V and 2 bases from J, the junction kept 7 bases outside the gene matches. Per germline, CDR1 LGHNA and CDR2 YSLEER.